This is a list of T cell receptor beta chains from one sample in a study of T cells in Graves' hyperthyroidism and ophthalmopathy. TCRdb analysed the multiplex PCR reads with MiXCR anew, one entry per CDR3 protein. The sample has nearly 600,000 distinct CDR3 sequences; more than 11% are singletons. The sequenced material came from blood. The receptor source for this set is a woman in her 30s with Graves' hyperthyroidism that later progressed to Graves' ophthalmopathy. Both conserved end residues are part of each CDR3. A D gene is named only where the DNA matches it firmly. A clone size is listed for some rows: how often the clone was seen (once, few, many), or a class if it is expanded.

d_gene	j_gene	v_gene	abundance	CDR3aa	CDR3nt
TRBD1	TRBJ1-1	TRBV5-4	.	CASSGGQWNTEAFF	TGTGCCAGCAGCGGGGGACAGTGGAACACTGAAGCTTTCTTT
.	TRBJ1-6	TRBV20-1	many	CSARLQGLLSSPLHF	TGCAGTGCCAGACTCCAGGGTTTGCTTTCTTCACCCCTCCACTTT
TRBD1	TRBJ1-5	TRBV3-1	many	CASSQDQGAQPQHF	TGTGCCAGCAGCCAAGATCAGGGGGCCCAGCCCCAGCATTTT
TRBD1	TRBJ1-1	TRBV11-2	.	CASGTGGWTEAFF	TGTGCCAGCGGCACAGGGGGCTGGACTGAAGCTTTCTTT
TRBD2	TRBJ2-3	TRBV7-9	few	CASRYPGLAGETDTQYF	TGTGCCAGCAGGTATCCGGGACTAGCGGGAGAGACAGATACGCAGTATTTT
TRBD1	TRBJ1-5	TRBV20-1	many	CSAIRQGLFNQPQHF	TGCAGTGCTATCCGACAGGGTCTCTTCAATCAGCCCCAGCATTTT
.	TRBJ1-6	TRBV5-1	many	CASSFAGRDSPLHF	TGCGCCAGCAGCTTTGCAGGCCGGGATTCACCCCTCCACTTT
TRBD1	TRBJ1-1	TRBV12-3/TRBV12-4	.	CASSMTGGVGTEAFF	TGTGCCAGCAGTATGACAGGGGGGGTTGGCACTGAAGCTTTCTTT
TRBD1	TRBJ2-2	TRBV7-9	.	CASSLLPGQYTGELFF	TGCGCCAGCAGCTTGCTTCCGGGACAGTACACCGGGGAGCTGTTTTTT
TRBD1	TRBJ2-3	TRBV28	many	CASSRIPGQGARDTQYF	TGTGCCAGCAGTCGAATCCCGGGACAGGGGGCGAGAGATACGCAGTATTTT
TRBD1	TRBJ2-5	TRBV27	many	CASSTGTGGVETQYF	TGTGCCAGCAGTACCGGGACAGGGGGCGTCGAGACCCAGTACTTC
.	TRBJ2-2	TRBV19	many	CASSIKVSGGELFF	TGTGCCAGTAGTATTAAGGTGTCAGGCGGGGAGCTGTTTTTT
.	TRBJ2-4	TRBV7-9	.	CASSSSAGGNIQYF	.
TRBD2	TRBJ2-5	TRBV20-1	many	CSAKLADWETQYF	TGCAGTGCTAAACTAGCGGACTGGGAGACCCAGTACTTC
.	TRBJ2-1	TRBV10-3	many	CAISTDRNEQFF	TGTGCCATCAGCACTGACAGGAATGAGCAGTTCTTC
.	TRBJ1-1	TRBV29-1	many	CSVGQIMNTEAFF	TGCAGCGTCGGACAGATCATGAACACTGAAGCTTTCTTT
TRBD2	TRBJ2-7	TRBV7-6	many	CASSLTGAGVDEQYF	TGTGCCAGCAGCTTGACGGGAGCGGGGGTTGACGAGCAGTACTTC
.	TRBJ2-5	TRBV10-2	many	CASRGNGEIGETQYF	TGCGCCAGCAGGGGTAATGGGGAAATTGGAGAGACCCAGTACTTC
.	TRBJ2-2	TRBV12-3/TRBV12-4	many	CASTRQIMNTGELFF	TGTGCCAGCACCCGACAGATTATGAACACCGGGGAGCTGTTTTTT
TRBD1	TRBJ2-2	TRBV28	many	CASTISGTGRTRELFF	TGTGCCAGCACCATTTCCGGGACAGGAAGGACCAGGGAGCTGTTTTTT
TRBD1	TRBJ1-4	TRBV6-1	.	CASSQIQGRVKLFF	TGTGCCAGCAGCCAAATACAGGGGCGGGTAAAACTGTTTTTT
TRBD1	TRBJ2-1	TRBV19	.	CASSIDRGTGQFF	TGTGCCAGTAGTATCGACCGGGGGACAGGGCAATTCTTC
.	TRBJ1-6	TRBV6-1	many	CASKKRSSYNSPLHF	TGTGCCAGCAAGAAACGGAGCTCCTATAATTCACCCCTCCACTTT
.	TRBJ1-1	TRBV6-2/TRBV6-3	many	CASKGQGGQNTEAFF	TGTGCCAGCAAAGGGCAGGGCGGTCAGAACACTGAAGCTTTCTTT
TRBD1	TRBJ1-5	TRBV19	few	CASSDRDPGAQHF	TGTGCCAGTAGCGACAGGGACCCAGGGGCCCAGCATTTT
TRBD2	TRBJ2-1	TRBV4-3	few	CASSQGYIPAGGYNEQFF	TGCGCCAGCAGCCAAGGGTATATTCCAGCGGGAGGTTACAATGAGCAGTTCTTC
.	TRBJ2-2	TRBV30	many	CAWAGQGEYGDTGELFF	TGTGCCTGGGCGGGGCAGGGGGAATATGGGGACACCGGGGAGCTGTTTTTT
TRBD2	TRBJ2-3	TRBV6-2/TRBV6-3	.	CASSYGALAGVETDTQYF	TGTGCCAGCAGTTACGGGGCGCTAGCGGGAGTAGAAACAGATACGCAGTATTTT